Listed below are T cell receptor beta chains from one sample, sequenced in a study of molecular identifiers for immune sequencing clone quantification. TCRdb re-analysed the PCR reads in MiXCR, keeping a single row per CDR3 protein. The sample lists under 650,000 distinct CDR3 sequences; just under 20% were seen once. Material: naive CD8+ T cells from blood, with Jurkat cell RNA spiked in. The receptor set was obtained from a human donor in good health. Some libraries in this study had Jurkat cell RNA spiked in. CDR3s include the opening cysteine and the closing phenylalanine or tryptophan.

V gene,J gene,CDR3 protein
TRBV19,TRBJ2-3,CASSTPQDTDTQYF
TRBV27,TRBJ2-5,CASSKRSTRETQYF
TRBV5-6,TRBJ1-3,CASSLIRDRGINGGNTIYF
TRBV5-4,TRBJ2-1,CANRDWGSYNEQFF
TRBV6-5,TRBJ2-7,CASSPRDPPAWEQYF
TRBV11-2,TRBJ1-3,CASSRQGTSGNTIYF
TRBV2,TRBJ1-1,CASLLDRNTEAFF
TRBV28,TRBJ1-6,CASSWGVNRANPPLHF
TRBV6-2/TRBV6-3,TRBJ2-3,CASSYAGGRTDTQYF
TRBV10-2,TRBJ2-5,CASNTILQETQYF
TRBV5-1,TRBJ1-1,CASSLEGRNTEAFF
TRBV7-2,TRBJ2-7,CASSFTPGLAEGDSYGQYF
TRBV3-2,TRBJ1-6,CASSQAERCSPLHF
TRBV9,TRBJ2-7,CASSTLAATSEQYF
TRBV19,TRBJ1-1,CASETGQGAYTEAFF
TRBV6-5,TRBJ2-7,CASSYSVRDRVDYEQYF
TRBV20-1,TRBJ2-1,CSVGGGDRGVYEQFF
TRBV4-3,TRBJ2-3,CASSQDGTSGFLDTQYF
TRBV20-1,TRBJ1-5,CSAEPPGQPQHF
TRBV12-5,TRBJ2-1,CASGLGPEQFF
TRBV20-1,TRBJ2-1,CSARDLRSYNEQFF
TRBV4-2,TRBJ2-7,CASSQGLAGALSSYEQYF
TRBV7-9,TRBJ2-3,CASSFGVSRTDTQYF
TRBV5-1,TRBJ1-5,CASSLGTGSTQPQHF
TRBV28,TRBJ1-5,CASSLIAGGYQPQHF
TRBV4-3,TRBJ2-3,CASSQGGTGGTDTQYF
TRBV27,TRBJ2-3,CASRRGTTTSTDTQYF
TRBV7-6,TRBJ1-1,CASSETGGAGTEAFF
TRBV7-9,TRBJ1-1,CASSEAGHQNTEAFF
TRBV7-6,TRBJ2-3,CASSSLAGDPDTQYF
TRBV7-6,TRBJ1-2,CASSESRGRGYTF
TRBV20-1,TRBJ1-2,CSATGQEGYGYTF
TRBV4-3,TRBJ2-1,CASSEGLAEPNEQFF
TRBV9,TRBJ1-1,CASSGGRSNTEAFF